This TCR beta chain was identified during a study of blood T cells in healthy people across ages. The length of the CDR3 is 15 residues. Germline-derived CDR1 and CDR2 are LGHDT and YNNKEL (reference sequence). V lost 4 bases, J lost 7 bases, and 16 bases lay in between. This clonotype was seen repeatedly, ten times or more. The second PCR ran roughly 6 to 11 cycles with a sample-barcoded 5' primer and J-beta primers. TCRdb ran MiXCR on the 5' RACE reads and lists one entry per CDR3 protein. This sample yields hundreds of thousands of distinct CDR3 sequences, of which roughly 41% are seen a single time; 25% to 35% belongs to the top ten.

The gene calls are TRBV3-1 and TRBJ2-2; D possibly corresponds to TRBD1 (5 bases). The TCR comes from a man older than 75 in good health. The sequenced sample consisted of blood. The CDR3 reads CASSPRVGAGGELFF. CDR3 nucleotide sequence: TGTGCCAGCAGCCCCCGGGTAGGGGCTGGCGGGGAGCTGTTTTTT.